This TCR beta chain stems from a study of T cells in localized non-small cell lung cancer. Study-level results: Tumor samples were not multi-region, leaving intratumor heterogeneity unexcluded.

Clones were read by immunoSEQ multiplex PCR, and TCRdb kept only the in-frame ones, dropping some. Among 32,000 or so clones listed, 90% were seen once. CDR1 is SNHLY, CDR2 FYNNEI, per germline. The CDR3 is 15 amino acids. V was clipped by 6 bases and J by 2 bases; unmatched bases: 5. A note on this clone: The antigen is not known.

The chain employs TRBV2 and TRBJ1-5, with 9 bases matching TRBD1. The TCR was taken from a man aged 35-75 years with stage I lung adenocarcinoma. The material was peripheral blood, obtained before any cancer treatment. The CDR3 DNA reads TGTGCCAGCAGAAGCCGGGACAGGGGCAATCAGCCCCAGCATTTT. Amino acids: CASRSRDRGNQPQHF.